The clone carrying this TCR beta chain has just a few counts. What it binds is not known. The data were taken from a study of human T cells and chemical hapten exposure. About the research overall: DPC at 0.01% went onto the upper back in patch tests, read at 6 days. General study results and limits: Among TCRs, those above 1 in 1000 frequency were unaffected by DPC sensitization.

TCRdb passed the RACE reads through MiXCR, listing each CDR3 protein once. The data show roughly 70,000 distinct CDR3 sequences, around 9.5% seen once. Looked up from germline, CDR1 is MGHRA and CDR2 is YSYEKL. The germline V and J ends were trimmed by 0 bases and 2 bases, with 11 bases remaining between them. This CDR3 is built from 16 residues. Time point denoted: patch test 1, 2 weeks after DPC sensitization. Treatment specified: therapeutic diphenylcyclopropenone sensitization with weekly scalp DPC. Extraction yielded total RNA from whole blood (unfractionated). The material sequenced was whole blood, taken in connection with sensitization to the hapten diphenylcyclopropenone (DPC). The source of this sequence is a woman between 40 and 50 years old with alopecia areata. Some clones in this sample may be carry-over from other donors' samples. J is TRBJ2-4 and V is TRBV4-1, with a weak D call TRBD1 (5 bases). Here the CDR3 reads CASSQEKGSPKNIQYF. Here the CDR3 DNA reads TGCGCCAGCAGCCAAGAGAAGGGGTCACCCAAAAACATTCAGTACTTC.